This TCR beta chain was recovered during a study of cytomegalovirus exposure and HLA in healthy donors. Findings and limits, study-wide: V- and J-gene trimming in TCR beta was tied to a missense DCLRE1C variant by an analysis performed later.

Worth noting for this clone: Its antigen is unknown. The sample holds other DNA sequences that translate to the same CDR3.

This CDR3 is built from 13 residues. V was clipped by 6 bases and J by 4 bases; unmatched bases: 4. Germline CDR1 KGHSH, CDR2 LQKENI. This PCR relied on a set of 60 Vbeta primers and 13 Jbeta primers. Only in-frame clones appear in the TCRdb table, and some are missing; sequencing was by immunoSEQ multiplex PCR. The sample has about 170,000 clones, about 85% seen once. This chain connects TRBV18 to TRBJ2-5, with 8 bases that match TRBD1. This clonotype originated in a man aged 25 to 45 in good health and CMV-seropositive. The specimen sequenced was PBMCs. CDR3 sequence reads: CASSPDRGETQYF. For the CDR3, the DNA is TGTGCCAGCTCCCCCGACAGGGGAGAGACCCAGTACTTC.